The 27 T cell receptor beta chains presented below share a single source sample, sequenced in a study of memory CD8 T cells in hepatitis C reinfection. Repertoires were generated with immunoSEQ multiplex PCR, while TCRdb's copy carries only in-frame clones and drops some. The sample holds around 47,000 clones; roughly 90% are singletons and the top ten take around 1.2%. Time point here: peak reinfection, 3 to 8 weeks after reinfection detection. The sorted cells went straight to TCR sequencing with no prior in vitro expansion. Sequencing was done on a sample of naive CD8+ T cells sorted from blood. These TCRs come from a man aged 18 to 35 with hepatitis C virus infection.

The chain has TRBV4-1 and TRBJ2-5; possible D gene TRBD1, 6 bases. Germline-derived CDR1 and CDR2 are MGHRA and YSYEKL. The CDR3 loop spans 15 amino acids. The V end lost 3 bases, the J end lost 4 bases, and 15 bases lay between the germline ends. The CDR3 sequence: CASSHVETGGETQYF. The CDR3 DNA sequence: TGCGCCAGCAGCCATGTGGAGACAGGCGGAGAGACCCAGTACTTC.

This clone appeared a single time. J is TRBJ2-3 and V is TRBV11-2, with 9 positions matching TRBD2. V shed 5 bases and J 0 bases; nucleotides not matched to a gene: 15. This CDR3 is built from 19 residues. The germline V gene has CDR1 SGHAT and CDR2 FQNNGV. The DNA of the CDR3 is TGTGCCAGCAGCCGCACTCCCCATACTAGCGGGCGTAGCACAGATACGCAGTATTTT. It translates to CASSRTPHTSGRSTDTQYF.

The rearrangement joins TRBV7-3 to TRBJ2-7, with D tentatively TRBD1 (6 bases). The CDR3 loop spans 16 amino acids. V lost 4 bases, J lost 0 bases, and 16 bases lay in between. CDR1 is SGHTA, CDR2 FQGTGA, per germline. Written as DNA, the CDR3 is TGTGCCAGCAGCTCTACTCCCGGACAGCCCTCCTACGAGCAGTACTTC. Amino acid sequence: CASSSTPGQPSYEQYF. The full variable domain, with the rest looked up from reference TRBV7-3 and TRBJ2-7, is GAGVSQTPSNKVTEKGKYVELRCDPISGHTALYWYRQSLGQGPEFLIYFQGTGAADDSGLPNDRFFAVRPEGSVSTLKIQRTERGDSAVYLCASSSTPGQPSYEQYFGPGTRLTVT.

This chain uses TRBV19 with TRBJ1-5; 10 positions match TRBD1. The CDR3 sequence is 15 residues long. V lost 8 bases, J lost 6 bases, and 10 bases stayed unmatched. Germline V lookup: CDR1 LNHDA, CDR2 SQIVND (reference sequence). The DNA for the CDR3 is TGTGCCAGTCGCCCGACAGGGGGCGCGGCTCAGCCCCAGCATTTT. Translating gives CASRPTGGAAQPQHF.

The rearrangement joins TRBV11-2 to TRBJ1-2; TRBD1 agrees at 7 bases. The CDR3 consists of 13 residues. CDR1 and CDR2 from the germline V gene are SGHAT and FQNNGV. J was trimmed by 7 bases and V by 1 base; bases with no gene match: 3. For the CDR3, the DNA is TGTGCCAGCAGCTTAGGGGCAGGGGGTGGCTACACCTTC. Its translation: CASSLGAGGGYTF.

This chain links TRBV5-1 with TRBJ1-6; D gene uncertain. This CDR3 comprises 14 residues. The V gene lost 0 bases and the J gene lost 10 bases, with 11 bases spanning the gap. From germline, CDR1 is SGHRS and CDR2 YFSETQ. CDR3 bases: TGCGCCAGCAGCTTGGAAGGGAGAGGATCACCCCTCCACTTT. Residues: CASSLEGRGSPLHF.

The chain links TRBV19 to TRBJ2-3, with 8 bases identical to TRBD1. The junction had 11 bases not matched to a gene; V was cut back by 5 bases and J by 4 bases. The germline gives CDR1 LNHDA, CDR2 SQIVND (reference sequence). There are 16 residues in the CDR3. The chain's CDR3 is CASSSRTGMSSDTQYF. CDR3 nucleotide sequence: TGTGCCAGTAGTTCCCGGACAGGGATGAGTTCAGATACGCAGTATTTT.

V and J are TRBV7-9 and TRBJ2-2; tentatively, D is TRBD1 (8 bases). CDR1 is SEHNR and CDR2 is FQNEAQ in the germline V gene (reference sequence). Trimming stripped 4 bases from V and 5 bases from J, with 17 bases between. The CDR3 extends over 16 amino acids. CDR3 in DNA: TGTGCCAGCAGCTACACAGGGGGGGAATCGACCGGGGAGCTGTTTTTT. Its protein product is CASSYTGGESTGELFF.

The CDR3, as DNA: TGTGCCAGCAGTTACTCGACAGGATCCGAGCAGTACTTC. It codes for CASSYSTGSEQYF. This chain joins TRBV6-5 and TRBJ2-7; tentative D call: TRBD1 (6 bases). Trimming pared 0 bases from V and 6 bases from J, leaving 9 bases between. The CDR3 runs to 13 residues. Germline CDR1 reads MNHEY; CDR2 reads SVGAGI.

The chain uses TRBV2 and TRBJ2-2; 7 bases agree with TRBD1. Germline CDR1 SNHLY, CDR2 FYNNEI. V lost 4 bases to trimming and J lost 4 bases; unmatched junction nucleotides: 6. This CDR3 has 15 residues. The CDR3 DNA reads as TGTGCCAGCAGTGGGAGAACAGGGGTCACCGGGGAGCTGTTTTTT. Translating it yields CASSGRTGVTGELFF.

CDR3 sequence: CASSGLSYEQYF. In nucleotides, the CDR3 is TGTGCCAGCAGCGGACTATCTTACGAGCAGTACTTC. This chain uses TRBV7-9 with TRBJ2-7; D perhaps matches TRBD2 (6 bases). There are 12 residues in the CDR3. V lost 5 bases to trimming and J lost 4 bases, with 9 bases between them. Germline loops: CDR1 SEHNR, CDR2 FQNEAQ (reference sequence).

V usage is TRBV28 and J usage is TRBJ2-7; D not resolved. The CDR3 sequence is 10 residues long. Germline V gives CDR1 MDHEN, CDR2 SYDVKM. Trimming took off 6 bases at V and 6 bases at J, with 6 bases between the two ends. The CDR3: CASSSVEQYF. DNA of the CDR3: TGTGCCAGCAGCTCTGTCGAGCAGTACTTC.

DNA for the CDR3: TGTGCCAGCAGCTTGTCAGGTGGAGGGTACAATGAGCAGTTCTTC. Translated: CASSLSGGGYNEQFF. V is TRBV13 and J is TRBJ2-1, with D perhaps TRBD2 (6 bases). CDR1 is PRHDT, CDR2 FYEKMQ, per germline (reference sequence). The V gene lost 3 bases and the J gene lost 4 bases, with 13 bases spanning the gap. The CDR3 is made up of 15 amino acids.

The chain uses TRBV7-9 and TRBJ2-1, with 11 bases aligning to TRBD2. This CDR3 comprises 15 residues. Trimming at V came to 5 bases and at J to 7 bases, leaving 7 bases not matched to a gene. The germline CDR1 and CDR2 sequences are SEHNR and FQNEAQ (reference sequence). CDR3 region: CASSALAGGLNEQFF. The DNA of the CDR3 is TGTGCCAGCAGCGCCTTAGCGGGGGGGTTGAATGAGCAGTTCTTC.

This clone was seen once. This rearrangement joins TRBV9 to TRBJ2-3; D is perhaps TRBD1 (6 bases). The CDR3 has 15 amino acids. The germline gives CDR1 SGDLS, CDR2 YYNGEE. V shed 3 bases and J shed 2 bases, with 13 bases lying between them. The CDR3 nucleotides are TGTGCCAGCAGCGCAACAGGGACGGTCACAGATACGCAGTATTTT. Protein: CASSATGTVTDTQYF.

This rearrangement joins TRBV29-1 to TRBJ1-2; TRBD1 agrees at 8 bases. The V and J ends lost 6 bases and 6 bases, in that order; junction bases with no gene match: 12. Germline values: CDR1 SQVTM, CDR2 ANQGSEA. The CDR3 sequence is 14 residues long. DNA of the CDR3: TGCAGCGTCGTACCCCCAGGGGGCGGGGATGGCTACACCTTC. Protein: CSVVPPGGGDGYTF.

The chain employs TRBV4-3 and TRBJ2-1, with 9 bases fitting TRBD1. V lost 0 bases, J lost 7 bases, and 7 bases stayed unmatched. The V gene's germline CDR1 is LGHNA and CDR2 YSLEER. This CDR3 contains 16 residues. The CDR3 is CASSQDMRQGDNEQFF. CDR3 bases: TGCGCCAGCAGCCAAGATATGCGACAGGGGGATAATGAGCAGTTCTTC.

The CDR3 loop reads CASSIVSGANEQFF. The CDR3 DNA follows: TGTGCCAGTAGTATAGTATCAGGGGCCAATGAGCAGTTCTTC. V gene TRBV19 combines with J gene TRBJ2-1, with D possibly matching TRBD1 (6 bases). This CDR3 has 14 amino acids. The germline gives CDR1 LNHDA, CDR2 SQIVND (reference sequence). The ends were cut back, 1 base at V and 6 bases at J, with 10 bases in the middle.

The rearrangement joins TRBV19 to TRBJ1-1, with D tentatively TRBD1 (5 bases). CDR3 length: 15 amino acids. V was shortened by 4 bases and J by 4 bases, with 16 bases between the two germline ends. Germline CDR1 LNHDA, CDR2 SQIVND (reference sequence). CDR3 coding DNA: TGTGCCAGTAGTAAGACAGTAATGGGGGGCACTGAAGCTTTCTTT. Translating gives CASSKTVMGGTEAFF. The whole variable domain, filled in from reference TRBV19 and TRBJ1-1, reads DGGITQSPKYLFRKEGQNVTLSCEQNLNHDAMYWYRQDPGQGLRLIYYSQIVNDFQKGDIAEGYSVSREKKESFPLTVTSAQKNPTAFYLCASSKTVMGGTEAFFGQGTRLTVV.

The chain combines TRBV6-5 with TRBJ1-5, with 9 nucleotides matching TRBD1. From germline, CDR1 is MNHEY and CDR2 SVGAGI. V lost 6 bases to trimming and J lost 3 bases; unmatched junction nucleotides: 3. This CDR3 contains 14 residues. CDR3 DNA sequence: TGTGCCAGCAGGAACAGGGGGCTCAATCAGCCCCAGCATTTT. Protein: CASRNRGLNQPQHF.

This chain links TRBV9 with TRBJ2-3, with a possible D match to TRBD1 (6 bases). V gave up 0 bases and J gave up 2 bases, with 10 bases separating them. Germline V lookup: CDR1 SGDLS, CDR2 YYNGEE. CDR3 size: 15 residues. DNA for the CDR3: TGTGCCAGCAGCGTAGGGGACACATCCACAGATACGCAGTATTTT. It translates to CASSVGDTSTDTQYF.

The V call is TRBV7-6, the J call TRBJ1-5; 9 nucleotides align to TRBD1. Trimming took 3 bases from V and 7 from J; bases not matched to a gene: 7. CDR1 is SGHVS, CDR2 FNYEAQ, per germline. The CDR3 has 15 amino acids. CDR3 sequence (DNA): TGTGCCAGCAGCTTCGGACAGGGGAAGGACCAGCCCCAGCATTTT. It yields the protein CASSFGQGKDQPQHF.

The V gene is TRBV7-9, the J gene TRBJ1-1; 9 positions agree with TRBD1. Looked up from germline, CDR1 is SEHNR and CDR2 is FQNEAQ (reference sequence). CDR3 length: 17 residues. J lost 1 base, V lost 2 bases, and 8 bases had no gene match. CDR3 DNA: TGTGCCAGCAGCTTAAACACAGGGGGCGACCGGAACACTGAAGCTTTCTTT. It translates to CASSLNTGGDRNTEAFF.

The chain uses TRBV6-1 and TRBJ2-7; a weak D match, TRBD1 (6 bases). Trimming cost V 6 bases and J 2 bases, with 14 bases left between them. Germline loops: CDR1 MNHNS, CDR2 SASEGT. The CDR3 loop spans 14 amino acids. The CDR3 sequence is CASRDSIGPYEQYV. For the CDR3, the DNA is TGTGCCAGCAGGGACAGTATAGGGCCCTACGAGCAGTACGTC.

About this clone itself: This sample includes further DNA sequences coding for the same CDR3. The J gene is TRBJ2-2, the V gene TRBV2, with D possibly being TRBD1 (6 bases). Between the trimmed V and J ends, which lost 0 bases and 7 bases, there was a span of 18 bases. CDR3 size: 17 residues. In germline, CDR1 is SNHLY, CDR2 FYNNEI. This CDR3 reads CASSEAFRAGDNGELFF. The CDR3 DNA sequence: TGTGCCAGCAGTGAAGCCTTTCGGGCAGGGGATAACGGGGAGCTGTTTTTT.

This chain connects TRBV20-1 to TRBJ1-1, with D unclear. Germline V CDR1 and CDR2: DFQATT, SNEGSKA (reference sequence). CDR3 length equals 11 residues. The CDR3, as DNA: TGCAGGAAACTATGGAACACTGAAGCTTTCTTT. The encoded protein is CRKLWNTEAFF.

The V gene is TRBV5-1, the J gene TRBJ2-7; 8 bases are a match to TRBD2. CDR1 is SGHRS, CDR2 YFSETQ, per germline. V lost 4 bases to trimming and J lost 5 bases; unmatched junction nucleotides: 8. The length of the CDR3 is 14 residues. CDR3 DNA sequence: TGCGCCAGCAGCGGCCGGGGGGGGCAGGACGAGCAGTACGTC. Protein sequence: CASSGRGGQDEQYV.